Each of the 2 T cell receptor beta chains below was sequenced from the same sample in a study of CD8 T cells in Susac syndrome. Reverse transcription of about 0.45 to 1 ug RNA was performed with random hexamers. TCRdb reprocessed the immunoSEQ multiplex PCR reads via MiXCR and lists one record per CDR3 protein. The sample has 180,000 or so distinct CDR3 sequences; roughly 95% are singletons. The sample was CD4+ T cells from PBMCs. These receptors were obtained from a human donor with multiple sclerosis.

This chain links TRBV9 with TRBJ2-7; D may correspond to TRBD1 or TRBD2 (5 bases each). The CDR3 has 15 residues. Trimming took 4 bases from V and 3 from J, leaving 17 bases between them. Germline assignment: CDR1 SGDLS and CDR2 YYNGEE. CDR3 region: CASSPTGRGDYEQYF. CDR3 bases: TGTGCCAGCAGCCCAACGGGACGGGGAGACTACGAGCAGTACTTC.

The rearrangement links TRBV14 to TRBJ2-7; D ambiguous. V dropped 4 bases and J dropped 0 bases, with 10 bases sitting between them. The germline CDR1 and CDR2 sequences are SGHDN and FVKESK. CDR3 size: 14 residues. CDR3 sequence reads: CASSRGGPSYEQYF. The CDR3 DNA follows: TGTGCCAGCAGCCGAGGTGGGCCCTCCTACGAGCAGTACTTC. Full variable domain (rest looked up from reference TRBV14 and TRBJ2-7): EAGVTQFPSHSVIEKGQTVTLRCDPISGHDNLYWYRRVMGKEIKFLLHFVKESKQDESGMPNNRFLAERTGGTYSTLKVQPAELEDSGVYFCASSRGGPSYEQYFGPGTRLTVT.